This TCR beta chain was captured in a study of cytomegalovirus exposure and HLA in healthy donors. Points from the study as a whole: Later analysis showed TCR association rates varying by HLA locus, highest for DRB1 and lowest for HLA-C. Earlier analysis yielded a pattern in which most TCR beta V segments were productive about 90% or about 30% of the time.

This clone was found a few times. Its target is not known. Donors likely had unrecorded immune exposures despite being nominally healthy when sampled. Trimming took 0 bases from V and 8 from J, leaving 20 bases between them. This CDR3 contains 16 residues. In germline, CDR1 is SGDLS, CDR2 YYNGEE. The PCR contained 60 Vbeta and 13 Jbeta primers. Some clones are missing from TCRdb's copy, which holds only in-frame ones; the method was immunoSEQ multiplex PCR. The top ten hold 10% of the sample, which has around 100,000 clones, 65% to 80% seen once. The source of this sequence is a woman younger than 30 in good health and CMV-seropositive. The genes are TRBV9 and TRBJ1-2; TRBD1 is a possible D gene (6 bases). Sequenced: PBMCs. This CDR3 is CASSVAGGADPYGYTF. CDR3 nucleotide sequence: TGTGCCAGCAGCGTAGCGGGGGGCGCTGACCCTTACGGCTACACCTTC.